The 15 T cell receptor beta chains reported below all come from one sample, sequenced in a study of OX40 agonist ivuxolimab in advanced cancers. The data were produced by immunoSEQ multiplex PCR, yet TCRdb's version contains in-frame clones alone and is incomplete. The sample consists of around 80,000 clones, roughly 86% of them appearing once. Sample: CD4+ or CD8+ T cells sorted from blood, taken in a trial of the OX40 agonist ivuxolimab. Receptors were obtained from an adult with an advanced solid tumor such as melanoma, head and neck, liver or kidney cancer.

The rearrangement uses TRBV10-3 and TRBJ1-4; D not resolved. Germline CDR1 reads ENHRY; CDR2 reads SYGVKD. The CDR3 runs 13 residues. Trimming stripped 4 bases from V and 6 bases from J, with 9 bases between. DNA of the CDR3: TGTGCCATCAGTGTCAGGCCTTATGAAAAACTGTTTTTT. This sequence encodes CAISVRPYEKLFF.

This chain joins TRBV27 and TRBJ1-2, with TRBD1 matching 7 bases. With 9 bases clipped from V and 0 bases from J, the junction kept 25 bases outside the gene matches. The germline V gene encodes CDR1 MNHEY and CDR2 SMNVEV (reference sequence). CDR3 length: 20 amino acids. In DNA form, the CDR3 reads TGTGCCAGAGGAAGTGGGCTCAAGACAGGGAGAAGTCAGTCTAACTATGGCTACACCTTC. Translation: CARGSGLKTGRSQSNYGYTF.

The V and J genes are TRBV6-6 and TRBJ2-7, with 8 nucleotides matching TRBD1. J lost 5 bases, V lost 10 bases, and 13 bases had no gene match. The CDR3 covers 14 residues. The V gene's germline CDR1 is MNHNY and CDR2 SVGAGI (reference sequence). In nucleotides, the CDR3 is TGTGCCACCCCGGAGGACAGGGTTCGCGACGAGCAGTACTTC. This encodes CATPEDRVRDEQYF.

The rearrangement joins TRBV6-5 to TRBJ2-5; D remains ambiguous. Trimming removed 6 bases from V and 3 bases from J, with 14 bases in between. CDR1 is MNHEY and CDR2 is SVGAGI in the germline V gene. The CDR3 runs 14 residues. CDR3 bases: TGTGCCAGCAGACGAGTACGACTGGAAGAGACCCAGTACTTC. This translates into CASRRVRLEETQYF.

This clone was found a few times. The V gene is TRBV5-1, the J gene TRBJ1-1; D not certain. Per the germline V gene, CDR1 is SGHRS and CDR2 is YFSETQ. The length of the CDR3 is 14 residues. V shed 4 bases and J shed 2 bases, with 12 bases lying between them. In nucleotides, the CDR3 is TGCGCCAGCAGCCCGCCAGGTATCAACACTGAAGCTTTCTTT. It encodes CASSPPGINTEAFF.

This clone was observed a few times. The chain recombines TRBV28 with TRBJ1-1, with 8 nucleotides matching TRBD1. The germline V gene has CDR1 MDHEN and CDR2 SYDVKM. V dropped 5 bases and J dropped 2; count of bases not matched to a gene: 10. The CDR3 consists of 16 residues. CDR3 residues: CASSGGGQVVNTEAFF. The DNA for the CDR3 is TGTGCCAGCAGTGGGGGGGGACAGGTCGTCAACACTGAAGCTTTCTTT. Full variable domain (missing parts from reference TRBV28 and TRBJ1-1): DVKVTQSSRYLVKRTGEKVFLECVQDMDHENMFWYRQDPGLGLRLIYFSYDVKMKEKGDIPEGYSVSREKKERFSLILESASTNQTSMYLCASSGGGQVVNTEAFFGQGTRLTVV.

This clone was recorded a few times. V gene TRBV7-2 combines with J gene TRBJ2-3; no clear D. V lost 2 bases and J lost 6, with 12 bases in between. This CDR3 spans 14 amino acids. Germline values: CDR1 SGHTA, CDR2 FQGNSA. The chain's CDR3 is CASSLRWQTDTQYF. CDR3 coding DNA: TGTGCCAGCAGCTTAAGGTGGCAGACCGATACGCAGTATTTT.

This sequence joins TRBV6-1 and TRBJ2-6; D is unclear. V lost 4 bases to trimming and J lost 5 bases, with 21 bases between them. The CDR3 is 18 residues long. The germline V gene encodes CDR1 MNHNS and CDR2 SASEGT. CDR3 DNA sequence: TGTGCCAGCAGTGGTAATAGCTATGCACAAAGTCGGGCCAACGTCCTGACTTTC. The encoded protein is CASSGNSYAQSRANVLTF.

This sequence joins TRBV10-3 and TRBJ2-2, with D hard to call. V lost 2 bases and J 4 bases, leaving 5 bases between the germline ends. Germline CDR1 and CDR2: ENHRY and SYGVKD. The CDR3 has 13 residues. CDR3 in DNA: TGTGCCATCAGTGAGGGCGGCACCGGGGAGCTGTTTTTT. This translates into CAISEGGTGELFF.

V and J are TRBV9 and TRBJ1-2; 9 positions agree with TRBD1. V dropped 3 bases and J dropped 5; count of bases not matched to a gene: 5. Germline V gene lookup returns CDR1 SGDLS and CDR2 YYNGEE. The CDR3 extends over 14 amino acids. CDR3 in amino acids: CASSATGGHYGYTF. Written as DNA, the CDR3 is TGTGCCAGCAGCGCCACAGGGGGCCATTATGGCTACACCTTC.

V gene TRBV29-1 combines with J gene TRBJ2-1; 7 bases fit TRBD2. V dropped 6 bases and J dropped 5; count of bases not matched to a gene: 13. Germline CDR1 SQVTM, CDR2 ANQGSEA. This CDR3 has 15 residues. The CDR3 nucleotides are TGCAGCGTCACCCCCCCGGGACTACGGAACAATGAGCAGTTCTTC. Translation gives CSVTPPGLRNNEQFF.

The V call is TRBV4-3, the J call TRBJ2-3; D is uncertain. The V gene's germline CDR1 is LGHNA and CDR2 YSLEER. There are 17 residues in the CDR3. V lost 3 bases and J 0 bases, leaving 16 bases between the germline ends. The CDR3 sequence: CASSHTYFSTSTDTQYF. The CDR3 DNA reads as TGCGCCAGCAGCCACACCTACTTTTCGACTAGCACAGATACGCAGTATTTT.

The chain links TRBV6-1 to TRBJ2-7, with 8 positions matching TRBD2. Germline V gene sequence: CDR1 MNHNS, CDR2 SASEGT. Trimming cost V 0 bases and J 4 bases; bases outside gene matches: 2. The CDR3 contains 14 residues. In DNA form, the CDR3 reads TGTGCCAGCAGTGAAGCACCGGGGGGGTACGAGCAGTACTTC. This codes for CASSEAPGGYEQYF.

The chain recombines TRBV9 with TRBJ1-1; 7 positions match TRBD1. The CDR3 consists of 14 residues. The germline gives CDR1 SGDLS, CDR2 YYNGEE. With V trimmed by 4 bases and J by 8 bases, 11 bases remained unmatched. The CDR3 DNA follows: TGTGCCAGCAGCCAGGGGGGGAAAAGGGAAGAAGCTTTCTTT. Translation: CASSQGGKREEAFF.

The CDR3 nucleotides are TGTGCCAGCAGTTTTCCCCCCGGGGCTGAGCAGTTCTTC. Protein product: CASSFPPGAEQFF. The chain couples TRBV6-5 to TRBJ2-1; perhaps D is TRBD1 or TRBD2 (5 bases each). This CDR3 comprises 13 residues. The germline CDR1 and CDR2 sequences are MNHEY and SVGAGI. V lost 4 bases to trimming and J lost 9 bases, with 13 bases between them.